This TCR beta chain derives from a study of T cells in Graves' hyperthyroidism and ophthalmopathy. Overall study context: Peripheral blood draws took place at initial diagnosis, ahead of any treatment.

Patients aged 18 to 65 had newly diagnosed hyperthyroidism lasting under 2 months. From 8.5 to 10 ml of fresh peripheral blood, PBMCs were isolated. Germline V gene lookup returns CDR1 SGHTA and CDR2 FQGNSA. Trimming took 4 bases from V and 5 from J; bases not matched to a gene: 8. The CDR3 loop spans 16 amino acids. RNA transcripts yielded amplified TCR beta CDR3 regions. Using the HTBI primer set, a first-round RT-PCR was run on the TCR CDR3. TCRdb reprocessed the multiplex PCR reads via MiXCR and lists one record per CDR3 protein. The table lists some 350,000 distinct CDR3 sequences, over 15% of them singletons.

This TCR came from a woman aged 18-29 years with Graves' hyperthyroidism. V gene TRBV7-2 combines with J gene TRBJ2-5, with 12 bases identical to TRBD2. Sequencing was performed on blood. The CDR3 here is CASSSSSGGAEETQYF. In nucleotides, the CDR3 is TGTGCCAGCAGCTCCTCTAGCGGGGGGGCAGAGGAGACCCAGTACTTC.